The entry that follows covers one T cell receptor beta chain sequence. The data originate from a study of technical replicates of blood from a handful of donors. This CDR3 spans 15 amino acids. V shed 4 bases and J shed 3 bases, with 16 bases lying between them. CDR1 and CDR2 (germline): SEHNR, FQNEAQ (reference sequence). Using immunoSEQ multiplex PCR, the repertoire was profiled, and TCRdb retains in-frame clones only, with some absent. The table shows 75,000 to 95,000 clones, with 95% occurring only once. Source material: T cells isolated from PBMCs. This TCR was sampled from a human donor in good health. V usage is TRBV7-9 and J usage is TRBJ2-7, with a weak D call TRBD2 (5 bases). The CDR3 DNA sequence: TGTGCCAGCAGCTCACCGCCCAGAACTAGCTACGAGCAGTACTTC. It specifies CASSSPPRTSYEQYF. Full variable domain (outside the CDR3, taken from reference TRBV7-9 and TRBJ2-7): DTGVSQNPRHKITKRGQNVTFRCDPISEHNRLYWYRQTLGQGPEFLTYFQNEAQLEKSRLLSDRFSAERPKGSFSTLEIQRTEQGDSAMYLCASSSPPRTSYEQYFGPGTRLTVT.